A single sample gave rise to the 25 T cell receptor beta chains below, sequenced in a study of radiation and T cells in renal cell carcinoma (TCRdb year 2020). The time point label on this specimen signifies: blood 4 weeks post-SBRT, at nephrectomy. The treatment or condition tag for this specimen amounts to: 15 Gy SBRT to primary tumor, nephrectomy 4 weeks later. The library was made by the immunoSEQ multiplex PCR assay. Here the immuneACCESS table is served through TCRdb, limited to in-frame sequences with V and J called. Missing clones are a known gap in these copies; in checked studies unresolved V genes cover under half, and the rest lacks a known reason. Present in this sample are tens of thousands of clones, 65% to 85% of which were seen just once. 30% to 35% of the sample rests with the top ten. The source material was blood, sampled from a patient whose treatment included radiotherapy and nephrectomy. These TCRs come from a man between 60 and 75 years old with renal cell carcinoma.

CDR3 nucleotide sequence: TGTGCCAGCTCAGAGGGGGGGATCACTGAAGCTTTCTTT. Protein: CASSEGGITEAFF. The rearrangement joins TRBV18 to TRBJ1-1; perhaps TRBD1 as D (6 bases). Germline V gene sequence: CDR1 KGHSH, CDR2 LQKENI. Trimming took off 5 bases at V and 4 bases at J, with 11 bases between the two ends. The CDR3 length is 13 residues.

V and J are TRBV29-1 and TRBJ2-5, with D hard to call. CDR1 is SQVTM, CDR2 ANQGSEA, per germline. V lost 6 bases and J lost 7, with 15 bases in between. This CDR3 comprises 12 residues. CDR3 sequence reads: CSVALPARTQYF. CDR3 sequence (DNA): TGCAGCGTGGCCCTCCCAGCGCGGACCCAGTACTTC.

V and J are TRBV4-3 and TRBJ2-1; TRBD2 agrees at 9 bases. The CDR3 length is 22 residues. V shed 0 bases and J 0 bases; nucleotides not matched to a gene: 18. Germline V CDR1 and CDR2: LGHNA, YSLEER. CDR3 in amino acids: CASSQDVRSWREGRYSYNEQFF. The CDR3 DNA reads TGCGCCAGCAGCCAAGATGTGAGGTCGTGGCGGGAGGGCCGATACTCCTACAATGAGCAGTTCTTC.

This chain links TRBV7-3 with TRBJ2-5; D call uncertain. V was pared by 3 bases and J by 2 bases, with 7 bases between. The length of the CDR3 is 13 residues. Germline V gene lookup returns CDR1 SGHTA and CDR2 FQGTGA. The CDR3 nucleotides read TGTGCCAGCAGCTTCTACGCACAAGAGACCCAGTACTTC. Its protein product is CASSFYAQETQYF.

In its sample, this clone is hyperexpanded. The sample contains more than one DNA sequence encoding this CDR3. The rearrangement links TRBV13 to TRBJ1-4; no clear D gene. Germline CDR1 reads PRHDT; CDR2 reads FYEKMQ (reference sequence). There are 16 residues in the CDR3. V lost 2 bases to trimming and J lost 8 bases, with 18 bases between them. Here the CDR3 DNA reads TGTGCCAGCAGCTTAAGTTCAAGTTGGTCCTTCGAAAAACTGTTTTTT. It codes for CASSLSSSWSFEKLFF. Variable domain in full (rest from reference TRBV13 and TRBJ1-4): AAGVIQSPRHLIKEKRETATLKCYPIPRHDTVYWYQQGPGQDPQFLISFYEKMQSDKGSIPDRFSAQQFSDYHSELNMSSLELGDSALYFCASSLSSSWSFEKLFFGSGTQLSVL.

The genes are TRBV19 and TRBJ2-2; no clear D gene. CDR1 is LNHDA, CDR2 SQIVND, per germline (reference sequence). There are 14 residues in the CDR3. Trimming took off 3 bases at V and 3 bases at J, with 8 bases between the two ends. The CDR3 is CASSIGPYTGELFF. The DNA for the CDR3 is TGTGCCAGTAGTATTGGCCCTTACACCGGGGAGCTGTTTTTT. The full variable domain, with the rest looked up from reference TRBV19 and TRBJ2-2, is DGGITQSPKYLFRKEGQNVTLSCEQNLNHDAMYWYRQDPGQGLRLIYYSQIVNDFQKGDIAEGYSVSREKKESFPLTVTSAQKNPTAFYLCASSIGPYTGELFFGEGSRLTVL.

The V and J genes are TRBV6-5 and TRBJ1-5; 8 bases are shared with TRBD1. CDR3 length: 14 amino acids. Per the germline V gene, CDR1 is MNHEY and CDR2 is SVGAGI. The V and J ends lost 6 bases and 2 bases, in that order; junction bases with no gene match: 3. The CDR3 reads CASRTGGGNQPQHF. In nucleotides, the CDR3 is TGTGCCAGCAGAACAGGGGGGGGCAATCAGCCCCAGCATTTT.

This clone is a singleton in its sample. V gene TRBV6-1 combines with J gene TRBJ2-7; 7 bases map to TRBD1. The CDR3 extends over 13 amino acids. CDR1 MNHNS and CDR2 SASEGT come from the germline V gene. The V and J ends lost 8 bases and 3 bases, in that order; junction bases with no gene match: 7. CDR3 sequence: CASGQASGYEQYF. The CDR3 DNA reads TGTGCCAGCGGACAGGCGAGCGGCTACGAGCAGTACTTC.

V usage is TRBV18 and J usage is TRBJ2-7; no definite D call. Germline-derived CDR1 and CDR2 are KGHSH and LQKENI. The CDR3 runs 14 residues. V shed 3 bases and J shed 4 bases, with 13 bases lying between them. CDR3 DNA: TGTGCCAGCTCACCCGGTGCCAGGTTATACGAGCAGTACTTC. Amino acid sequence: CASSPGARLYEQYF.

Notes on this clone: The junction departs from the called germline gene at one end, perhaps through a read error. V usage is TRBV16 and J usage is TRBJ1-5, with D possibly TRBD1 on 6 matching bases. CDR3 size: 14 residues. Germline CDR1 KGHSY, CDR2 FQNENV. CDR3 coding DNA: TGTGCCAGCAGCGTACAGGGTAGCATTCAGCCCCAGCATTTT. Translated, it gives CASSVQGSIQPQHF.

V usage is TRBV6-5 and J usage is TRBJ2-2; perhaps TRBD1 as D (6 bases). V lost 3 bases to trimming and J lost 7 bases, with 18 bases between them. The CDR3 is 16 residues long. From germline, CDR1 is MNHEY and CDR2 SVGAGI. The CDR3 DNA follows: TGTGCCAGCAGTTATTCCTTACCGGGACATGTCGGGGAGCTGTTTTTT. Protein: CASSYSLPGHVGELFF.

The genes are TRBV5-4 and TRBJ2-2; 14 positions match TRBD2. CDR1 and CDR2 from the germline V gene are SGHNT and YYREEE (reference sequence). Germline trimming cut 4 bases from V and 14 bases from J; bases unmatched to any gene: 10. This CDR3 has 15 amino acids. The CDR3 nucleotides read TGTGCCAGCAGCCCCGAGGGACTAGCGGGAGAAGCACTGTTTTTT. Residues: CASSPEGLAGEALFF.

This chain joins TRBV18 and TRBJ1-1; possibly TRBD1 for D (5 bases). Trimming took off 2 bases at V and 1 base at J, with 11 bases between the two ends. Germline V lookup: CDR1 KGHSH, CDR2 LQKENI. This CDR3 spans 15 amino acids. CDR3 coding DNA: TGTGCCAGCTCACCAGCCAGGGATCAGAACACTGAAGCTTTCTTT. Translated, it gives CASSPARDQNTEAFF.

V usage is TRBV2 and J usage is TRBJ2-1; 8 bases map to TRBD1. CDR1 is SNHLY, CDR2 FYNNEI, per germline. The CDR3 has 12 residues. Trimming at V came to 6 bases and at J to 9 bases, leaving 4 bases not matched to a gene. The DNA for the CDR3 is TGTGCCAGCAGAGGGACAGGTACTGAGCAGTTCTTC. Its translation is CASRGTGTEQFF.

The chain joins TRBV30 to TRBJ2-3, with TRBD2 identical over 10 bases. The V gene end was trimmed by 2 bases and the J gene end by 3 bases; junction bases not matched to a gene: 8. Germline V gene lookup returns CDR1 GTSNPN and CDR2 SVGIG (reference sequence). The CDR3 contains 16 residues. CDR3 in amino acids: CAWSSASGSLTDTQYF. Written as DNA, the CDR3 is TGTGCCTGGAGTTCCGCTAGCGGGAGTCTGACAGATACGCAGTATTTT.

In this sample, this clone turned up once. Additional DNA sequences in this sample encode the identical CDR3. The chain recombines TRBV7-2 with TRBJ1-3, with unresolved D. The V and J ends lost 2 bases and 4 bases respectively, with 6 bases between them. The germline V gene encodes CDR1 SGHTA and CDR2 FQGNSA. This CDR3 region has 13 residues. The CDR3 nucleotides are TGTGCCAGCAGCTTATCGAGGGGAAACACCATATATTTT. It is translated as CASSLSRGNTIYF.

The CDR3 coding sequence is TGTGCCAGCAGCTTAATCGGCAGGAACACTGAAGCTTTCTTT. This gives the protein CASSLIGRNTEAFF. The chain uses TRBV7-2 and TRBJ1-1; D gene ambiguous. CDR1 is SGHTA, CDR2 FQGNSA, per germline. The CDR3 sequence is 14 residues long. Between the trimmed V and J ends, which lost 2 bases and 1 base, there was a span of 8 bases.

The chain uses TRBV29-1 and TRBJ2-1, with D perhaps TRBD1 or TRBD2 (6 bases each). There are 13 residues in the CDR3. Trimming took off 7 bases at V and 2 bases at J, with 12 bases between the two ends. Germline CDR1 and CDR2: SQVTM and ANQGSEA. Here the CDR3 reads CSGQEGAYNEQFF. The CDR3 DNA sequence: TGCAGCGGACAGGAGGGGGCCTACAATGAGCAGTTCTTC.

This chain uses TRBV9 with TRBJ1-2; tentative D call: TRBD1 (6 bases). This CDR3 region has 14 residues. In germline, CDR1 is SGDLS, CDR2 YYNGEE. Trimming pared 1 base from V and 6 bases from J, leaving 13 bases between. CDR3 nucleotides: TGTGCCAGCAGCGTATCCCAGGGGATGGATGGCTACACCTTC. Its translation is CASSVSQGMDGYTF.

This chain uses TRBV27 with TRBJ1-2, with D possibly being TRBD1 (6 bases). The CDR3 loop spans 15 amino acids. CDR1 and CDR2 from the germline V gene are MNHEY and SMNVEV (reference sequence). V was shortened by 5 bases and J by 2 bases, with 15 bases between the two germline ends. CDR3 sequence: CASSRSTDRNYGYTF. As DNA, the CDR3 is TGTGCCAGCAGTAGATCGACAGACAGGAACTATGGCTACACCTTC.

This clone turned up a few times. The chain links TRBV7-2 to TRBJ1-1; TRBD1 is a possible D gene (5 bases). V was cut by 4 bases and J by 0 bases, with 12 bases left in between. CDR1 is SGHTA, CDR2 FQGNSA, per germline. The length of the CDR3 is 15 residues. The CDR3 here is CASSSSTGLNTEAFF. CDR3 nucleotide sequence: TGTGCCAGCAGCTCTTCTACGGGGCTGAACACTGAAGCTTTCTTT.

This chain uses TRBV4-3 with TRBJ1-1; D not resolved. The germline V gene encodes CDR1 LGHNA and CDR2 YSLEER. V was clipped by 4 bases and J by 5 bases, with 17 bases between them. This CDR3 is built from 15 residues. The CDR3 sequence is CASSPSLPPGTEAFF. CDR3 bases: TGCGCCAGCAGCCCCTCCCTTCCCCCGGGGACTGAAGCTTTCTTT.

This chain links TRBV5-1 with TRBJ1-2; no definite D call. Germline V gene lookup returns CDR1 SGHRS and CDR2 YFSETQ. V was trimmed by 3 bases and J by 6 bases, leaving 15 bases between them. The CDR3 spans 14 residues. The CDR3 sequence: CASSWKGDVDGYTF. CDR3 nucleotides: TGCGCCAGCAGCTGGAAGGGCGACGTGGATGGCTACACCTTC.

This rearrangement joins TRBV18 to TRBJ2-7, with D unclear. The CDR3 covers 16 residues. Trimming removed 3 bases at V and 0 bases at J, with 15 bases between. Germline loops: CDR1 KGHSH, CDR2 LQKENI. CDR3 DNA: TGTGCCAGCTCACCCCCTTTGCTACCGAGCTCCTACGAGCAGTACTTC. It yields the protein CASSPPLLPSSYEQYF.

The chain has TRBV27 and TRBJ2-7; D is undetermined. The germline CDR1 and CDR2 sequences are MNHEY and SMNVEV (reference sequence). The CDR3 has 13 amino acids. V was pared by 3 bases and J by 2 bases, with 8 bases between. The DNA of the CDR3 is TGTGCCAGCAGTTTTGGGCCCCCCTACGAGCAGTACTTC. It specifies CASSFGPPYEQYF.